This entry lists 2 T cell receptor beta chains sequenced from one sample in a study of T cell responses to AZD1222 COVID-19 vaccine. Only in-frame clones appear in the TCRdb table, and some are missing; sequencing was by immunoSEQ multiplex PCR. The sample lists fewer than 200,000 clones; 70% to 90% were seen once. The sample was peripheral blood, taken on day 0 of AZD1222 vaccination. These receptors all stem from an adult in good health.

This clone was seen only a few times. The genes are TRBV6-5 and TRBJ2-7; 7 bases fit TRBD2. The CDR3 covers 12 residues. Germline loops: CDR1 MNHEY, CDR2 SVGAGI. With V trimmed by 9 bases and J by 5 bases, 7 bases remained unmatched. The CDR3 DNA sequence: TGTGCCAGTAAGGGGACTATACACGAGCAGTACTTC. Translating it yields CASKGTIHEQYF.

The V call is TRBV7-2, the J call TRBJ1-2; D remains unclear. This CDR3 comprises 13 residues. The germline CDR1 and CDR2 sequences are SGHTA and FQGNSA. Trimming took 4 bases from V and 8 from J, leaving 14 bases between them. In DNA form, the CDR3 reads TGTGCCAGCAGCTCCGACTGGCGTGGAGGCTACACCTTC. The encoded protein is CASSSDWRGGYTF.